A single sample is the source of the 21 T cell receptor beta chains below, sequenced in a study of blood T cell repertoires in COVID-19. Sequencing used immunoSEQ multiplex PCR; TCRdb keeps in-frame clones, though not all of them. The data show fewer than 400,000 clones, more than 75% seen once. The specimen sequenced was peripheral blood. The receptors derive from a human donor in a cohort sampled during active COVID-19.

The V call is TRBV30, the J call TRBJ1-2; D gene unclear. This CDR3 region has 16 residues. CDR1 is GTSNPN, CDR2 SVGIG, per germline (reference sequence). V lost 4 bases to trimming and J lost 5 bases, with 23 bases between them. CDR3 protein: CAWTSPWAELAYGYTF. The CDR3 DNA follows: TGTGCCTGGACTTCCCCGTGGGCAGAACTAGCTTATGGCTACACCTTC.

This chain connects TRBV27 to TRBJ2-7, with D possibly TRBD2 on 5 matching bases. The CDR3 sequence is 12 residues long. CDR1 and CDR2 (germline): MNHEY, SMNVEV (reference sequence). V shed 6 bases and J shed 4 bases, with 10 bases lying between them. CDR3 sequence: CASRDSGYEQYF. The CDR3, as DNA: TGTGCCAGCAGGGACTCAGGATACGAGCAGTACTTC.

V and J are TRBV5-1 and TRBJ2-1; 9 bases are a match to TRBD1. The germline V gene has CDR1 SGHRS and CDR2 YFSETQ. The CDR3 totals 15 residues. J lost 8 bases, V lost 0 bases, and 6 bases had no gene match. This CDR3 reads CASSLGGQGGDEQFF. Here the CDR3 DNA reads TGCGCCAGCAGCTTGGGGGGACAGGGAGGGGATGAGCAGTTCTTC.

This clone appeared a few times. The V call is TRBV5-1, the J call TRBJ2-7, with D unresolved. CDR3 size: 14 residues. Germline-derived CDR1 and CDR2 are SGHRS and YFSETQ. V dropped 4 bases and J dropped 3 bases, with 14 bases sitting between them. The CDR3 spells CASSPSTVDYEQYF. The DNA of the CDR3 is TGCGCCAGCAGCCCCTCCACGGTAGACTACGAGCAGTACTTC.

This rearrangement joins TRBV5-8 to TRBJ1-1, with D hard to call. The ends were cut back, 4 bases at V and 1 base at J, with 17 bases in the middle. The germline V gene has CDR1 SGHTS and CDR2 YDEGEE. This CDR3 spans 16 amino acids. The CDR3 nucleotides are TGTGCCAGCAGCCCGGGGTGGAGGTGGGAGAACACTGAAGCTTTCTTT. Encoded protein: CASSPGWRWENTEAFF.

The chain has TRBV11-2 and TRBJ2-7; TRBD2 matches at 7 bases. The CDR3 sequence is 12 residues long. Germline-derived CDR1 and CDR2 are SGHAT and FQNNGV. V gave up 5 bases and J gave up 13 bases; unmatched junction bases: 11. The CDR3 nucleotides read TGTGCCAGCAGCCCCCTTGCCCGGGGGGTCTACTTC. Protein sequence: CASSPLARGVYF.

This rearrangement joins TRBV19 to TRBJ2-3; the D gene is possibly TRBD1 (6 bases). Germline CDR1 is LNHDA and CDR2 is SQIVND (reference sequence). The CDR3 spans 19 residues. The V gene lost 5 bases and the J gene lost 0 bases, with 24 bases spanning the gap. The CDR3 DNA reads TGTGCCAGTAGTCCCGGACAGCCCCGAGGGCTGATTAGCACAGATACGCAGTATTTT. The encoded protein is CASSPGQPRGLISTDTQYF.

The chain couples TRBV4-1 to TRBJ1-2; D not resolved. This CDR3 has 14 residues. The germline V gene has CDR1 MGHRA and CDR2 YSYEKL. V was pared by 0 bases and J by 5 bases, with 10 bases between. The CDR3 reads CASSQDKQLYGYTF. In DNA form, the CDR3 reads TGCGCCAGCAGCCAAGATAAACAGTTATATGGCTACACCTTC.

CDR3 DNA sequence: TGTGCCAGTAGTGACAGACAGGGGACGAATCAGCCCCAGCATTTT. Protein: CASSDRQGTNQPQHF. This chain joins TRBV19 and TRBJ1-5; 8 nucleotides line up with TRBD1. CDR3 size: 15 residues. CDR1 LNHDA and CDR2 SQIVND come from the germline V gene (reference sequence). After removal of 5 bases from V and 4 bases from J, the junction contained 7 bases not matched to a gene.

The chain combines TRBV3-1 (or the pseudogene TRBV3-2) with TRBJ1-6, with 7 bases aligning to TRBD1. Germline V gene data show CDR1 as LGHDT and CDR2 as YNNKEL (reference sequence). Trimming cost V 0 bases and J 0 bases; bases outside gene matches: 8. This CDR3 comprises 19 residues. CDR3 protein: CASSQDPQGSPSYNSPLHF. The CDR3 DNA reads TGTGCCAGCAGCCAAGACCCACAGGGGAGCCCCTCCTATAATTCACCCCTCCACTTT.

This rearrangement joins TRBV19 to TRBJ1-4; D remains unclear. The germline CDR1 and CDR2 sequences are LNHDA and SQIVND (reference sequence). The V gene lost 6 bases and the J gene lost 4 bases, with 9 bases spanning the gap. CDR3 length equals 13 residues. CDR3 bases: TGTGCCAGTAGCGCGCTGATTAATGAAAAACTGTTTTTT. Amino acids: CASSALINEKLFF.

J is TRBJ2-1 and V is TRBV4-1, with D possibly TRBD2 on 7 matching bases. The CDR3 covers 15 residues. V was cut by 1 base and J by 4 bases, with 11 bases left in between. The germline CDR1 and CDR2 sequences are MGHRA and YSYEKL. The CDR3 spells CASSQGGGPYNEQFF. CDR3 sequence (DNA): TGCGCCAGCAGCCAAGGCGGGGGCCCATACAATGAGCAGTTCTTC.

The chain's CDR3 is CASSQARLAGGAVIPYQETQYF. The CDR3 DNA reads TGCGCCAGCAGCCAAGCGAGGCTAGCGGGGGGGGCGGTTATACCGTACCAAGAGACCCAGTACTTC. The chain combines TRBV4-1 with TRBJ2-5; 12 bases are shared with TRBD2. This CDR3 is built from 22 residues. The germline V gene has CDR1 MGHRA and CDR2 YSYEKL. Trimming removed 1 base from V and 0 bases from J; junction bases left unmatched: 18.

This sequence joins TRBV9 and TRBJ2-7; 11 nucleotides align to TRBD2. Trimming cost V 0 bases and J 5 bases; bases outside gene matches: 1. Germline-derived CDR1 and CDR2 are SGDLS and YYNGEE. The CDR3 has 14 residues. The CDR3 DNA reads TGTGCCAGCAGCGTAGCACTAGCGGGAGACGAGCAGTACTTC. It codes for CASSVALAGDEQYF.

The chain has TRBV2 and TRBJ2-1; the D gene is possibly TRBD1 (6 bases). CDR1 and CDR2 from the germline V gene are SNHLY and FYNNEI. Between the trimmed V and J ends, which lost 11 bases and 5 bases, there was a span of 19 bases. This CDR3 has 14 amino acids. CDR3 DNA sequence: TGTGCCGGACAACAGGGAGTAGGTAACAATGAGCAGTTCTTC. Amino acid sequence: CAGQQGVGNNEQFF.

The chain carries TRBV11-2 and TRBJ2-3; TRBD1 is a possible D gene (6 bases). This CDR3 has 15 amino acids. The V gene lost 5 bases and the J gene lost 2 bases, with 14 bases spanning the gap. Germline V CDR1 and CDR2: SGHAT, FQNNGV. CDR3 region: CASSLRGFLTDTQYF. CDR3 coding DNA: TGTGCCAGCAGCCTAAGGGGGTTTCTCACAGATACGCAGTATTTT. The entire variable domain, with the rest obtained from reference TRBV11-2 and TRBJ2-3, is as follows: EAGVAQSPRYKIIEKRQSVAFWCNPISGHATLYWYQQILGQGPKLLIQFQNNGVVDDSQLPKDRFSAERLKGVDSTLKIQPAKLEDSAVYLCASSLRGFLTDTQYFGPGTRLTVL.

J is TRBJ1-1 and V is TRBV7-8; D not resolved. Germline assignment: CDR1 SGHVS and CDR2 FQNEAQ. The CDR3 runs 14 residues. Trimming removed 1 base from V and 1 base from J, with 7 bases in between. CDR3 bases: TGTGCCAGCAGCTTAGTTATGAGGAACACTGAAGCTTTCTTT. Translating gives CASSLVMRNTEAFF.

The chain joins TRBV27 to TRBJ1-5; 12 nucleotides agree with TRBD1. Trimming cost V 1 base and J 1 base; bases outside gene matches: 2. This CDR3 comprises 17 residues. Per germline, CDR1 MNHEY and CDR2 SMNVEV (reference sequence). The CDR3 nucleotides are TGTGCCAGCAGTTTATGGGGGACAGGGGGCAGCAATCAGCCCCAGCATTTT. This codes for CASSLWGTGGSNQPQHF.

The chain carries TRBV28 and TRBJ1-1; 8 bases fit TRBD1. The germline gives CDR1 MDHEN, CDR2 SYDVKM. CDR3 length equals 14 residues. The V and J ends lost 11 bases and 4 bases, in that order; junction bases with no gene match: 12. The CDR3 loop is CASADTGGITEAFF. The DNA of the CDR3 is TGTGCCTCAGCAGACACAGGGGGGATCACTGAAGCTTTCTTT.

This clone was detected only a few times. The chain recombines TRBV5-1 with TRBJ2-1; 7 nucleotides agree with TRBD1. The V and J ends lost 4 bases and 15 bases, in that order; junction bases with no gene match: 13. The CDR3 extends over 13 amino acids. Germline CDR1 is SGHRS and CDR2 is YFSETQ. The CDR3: CASSRLTPGQPFF. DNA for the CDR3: TGCGCCAGCAGCCGTCTTACACCGGGACAGCCGTTCTTC.

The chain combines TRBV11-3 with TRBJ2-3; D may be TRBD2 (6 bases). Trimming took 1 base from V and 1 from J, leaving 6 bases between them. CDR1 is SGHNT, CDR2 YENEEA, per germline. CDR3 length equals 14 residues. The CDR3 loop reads CASSLAGGTDTQYF. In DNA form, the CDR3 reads TGTGCCAGCAGCTTAGCGGGAGGCACAGATACGCAGTATTTT.